The T cell receptor beta chain under discussion was sequenced for a study of blood T cell repertoires in COVID-19. Study-wide context: The analysed material was cDNA or gDNA that came from T cells, B-cell-depleted T cells, or PBMCs.

Per the authors' pipeline: Reference gene primer amplification yielded estimated nucleated cell counts. Here immunoSEQ multiplex PCR was the method, and the copy in TCRdb shows in-frame clones only, minus some. V and J calls and clone size come straight from that table; D and trimming were deduced from the DNA. The sample lists about 270,000 clones, about 87% occurring once. Germline V lookup: CDR1 GTSNPN, CDR2 SVGIG (reference sequence). V dropped 3 bases and J dropped 4 bases, with 9 bases sitting between them. This CDR3 has 12 amino acids. The chain couples TRBV30 to TRBJ1-2, with D unresolved. This receptor was taken from a woman aged 50 to 60 who had recovered from COVID-19. The sequenced sample was PBMCs or T cells enriched from blood (not recorded which). The CDR3 spells CAWSARVYGYTF. Here the CDR3 DNA reads TGTGCCTGGAGCGCCCGGGTCTATGGCTACACCTTC.